One and the same sample provided the 8 T cell receptor beta chains below, sequenced in a study of blood T cell repertoires in COVID-19. Clones were read by immunoSEQ multiplex PCR, and TCRdb kept only the in-frame ones, dropping some. Among 35,000 to 40,000 clones listed, about 85% were seen once. The sample taken for sequencing was peripheral blood. These receptors were taken from an elderly man with active or convalescent COVID-19.

The V call is TRBV12-5, the J call TRBJ2-5; a weak D match, TRBD1 (6 bases). The germline CDR1 and CDR2 sequences are LGHNT and FRNRAP. The CDR3 has 16 amino acids. The V end lost 1 base, the J end lost 0 bases, and 12 bases lay between the germline ends. The CDR3 protein is CASGLAKSGDQETQYF. CDR3 nucleotide sequence: TGTGCTAGTGGTTTGGCCAAATCAGGGGACCAAGAGACCCAGTACTTC.

The chain has TRBV7-3 and TRBJ2-2; no clear D. Germline V gene data show CDR1 as SGHTA and CDR2 as FQGTGA. CDR3 length equals 13 residues. The germline V and J ends were trimmed by 5 bases and 5 bases, with 9 bases remaining between them. The CDR3 region has the DNA TGTGCCAGCAGCCCGAGCTTTACCGGGGAGCTGTTTTTT. It translates to CASSPSFTGELFF.

The genes are TRBV12-5 and TRBJ1-2; D ambiguous. Germline lookup yields CDR1 LGHNT and CDR2 FRNRAP. The ends were cut back, 1 base at V and 2 bases at J, with 5 bases in the middle. The length of the CDR3 is 13 residues. The CDR3 loop is CASGLGENYGYTF. CDR3 DNA sequence: TGTGCTAGTGGTTTGGGAGAGAACTATGGCTACACCTTC.

The V gene is TRBV5-6, the J gene TRBJ1-2; D perhaps matches TRBD1 (5 bases). CDR1 SGHDT and CDR2 YYEEEE come from the germline V gene. The CDR3 is 15 amino acids. Trimming stripped 4 bases from V and 8 bases from J, with 21 bases between. The CDR3 protein is CASSPARGGELGYTF. Here the CDR3 DNA reads TGTGCCAGCAGCCCGGCGCGCGGGGGGGAATTAGGCTACACCTTC.

This clone was seen a single time. This sequence joins TRBV11-3 and TRBJ2-2; D unclear. The V gene's germline CDR1 is SGHNT and CDR2 YENEEA. This CDR3 spans 15 amino acids. V was cut by 1 base and J by 4 bases, with 10 bases left in between. CDR3 region: CASSLGRVSTGELFF. The CDR3 DNA follows: TGTGCCAGCAGCTTAGGACGGGTCAGCACCGGGGAGCTGTTTTTT. The full variable domain, in which reference TRBV11-3 and TRBJ2-2 provide the parts outside the CDR3, is EAGVVQSPRYKIIEKKQPVAFWCNPISGHNTLYWYLQNLGQGPELLIRYENEEAVDDSQLPKDRFSAERLKGVDSTLKIQPAELGDSAVYLCASSLGRVSTGELFFGEGSRLTVL.

This chain uses TRBV6-4 with TRBJ2-2, with TRBD2 matching over 7 bases. Trimming removed 5 bases from V and 7 bases from J; junction bases left unmatched: 10. The CDR3 has 15 residues. CDR1 MRHNA and CDR2 SNTAGT come from the germline V gene. The CDR3 sequence: CASSPSSGPGGELFF. The CDR3 coding sequence is TGTGCCAGCAGTCCCTCTAGCGGTCCGGGCGGGGAGCTGTTTTTT.

The V call is TRBV3-1 (or the pseudogene TRBV3-2), the J call TRBJ2-5, with D uncertain. Germline CDR1 LGHDT, CDR2 YNNKEL (reference sequence). This CDR3 spans 12 amino acids. Trimming stripped 3 bases from V and 4 bases from J, with 6 bases between. The CDR3 DNA reads TGTGCCAGCAGCCATTACGGAGAGACCCAGTACTTC. Translation: CASSHYGETQYF.

This rearrangement joins TRBV7-2 to TRBJ1-5, with 7 positions matching TRBD1. The V gene's germline CDR1 is SGHTA and CDR2 FQGNSA. This CDR3 region has 15 residues. V was pared by 3 bases and J by 7 bases, with 9 bases of the junction left unmatched. CDR3 sequence: CASSLGGQQGQPQHF. CDR3 coding DNA: TGTGCCAGCAGCTTGGGGGGACAGCAGGGACAGCCCCAGCATTTT.